This T cell receptor beta chain was sequenced for a study of T cell responses to AZD1222 COVID-19 vaccine. The CDR3 is 12 residues long. Germline CDR1 reads SGHRS; CDR2 reads YFSETQ. Trimming took 4 bases from V and 9 from J, leaving 11 bases between them. The assay was immunoSEQ multiplex PCR, and TCRdb's table has in-frame clones only and misses some. The sample holds 120,000 or so clones, 88% seen once. The receptor was derived from an adult in good health. This sample comprised peripheral blood, obtained on day 0 of AZD1222 vaccination. The V gene is TRBV5-1, the J gene TRBJ2-1; weak D call: TRBD1 (6 bases). In nucleotides, the CDR3 is TGCGCCAGCAGCCAACAGGGTGTTGAGCAGTTCTTC. Amino acids: CASSQQGVEQFF.